The 9 T cell receptor beta chains below all came from one sample that was sequenced in a study of T-cell reconstitution after alpha-beta-depleted transplantation in children. The TCRbeta library incorporated unique molecular identifiers. TCRdb fed the PCR reads into MiXCR, producing one record per CDR3 protein. The table records around 80,000 distinct CDR3 sequences, around 18% of them present only once. The sequencing used PBMCs, mostly from graft donor cells, collected 360 days after TCRalphabeta/CD19-depleted stem cell transplant. These receptors were taken from a male patient between 2 and 15 years old who had a stem cell transplant for acute lymphoblastic leukemia, so the T cells may come from the graft donor.

This chain uses TRBV27 with TRBJ2-6; D not certain. Trimming shortened V by 1 base and J by 4 bases, and 11 bases separated the two germline ends. CDR3 length equals 16 residues. Germline V gene data show CDR1 as MNHEY and CDR2 as SMNVEV (reference sequence). The CDR3 coding sequence is TGTGCCAGCAGTTTATTGGGGATTGGGGGGGCCAACGTCCTGACTTTC. Residues: CASSLLGIGGANVLTF.

This clonotype was seen a few times. Here the CDR3 DNA reads TGTGCCAGCAGTTCACTTCCGAAGGGCGATACGCAGTATTTT. It yields the protein CASSSLPKGDTQYF. The V gene is TRBV2, the J gene TRBJ2-3; the D is unclear. V was pared by 5 bases and J by 6 bases, with 15 bases between. Germline values: CDR1 SNHLY, CDR2 FYNNEI. This CDR3 spans 14 amino acids.

The table lists this clonotype with a few counts. The V gene is TRBV3-1, the J gene TRBJ2-5; D not resolved. The CDR3 is 14 amino acids. Trimming shortened V by 5 bases and J by 0 bases, and 10 bases separated the two germline ends. CDR1 and CDR2 from the germline V gene are LGHDT and YNNKEL (reference sequence). CDR3 sequence reads: CASSGRKYQETQYF. DNA for the CDR3: TGTGCCAGCAGCGGACGGAAGTACCAAGAGACCCAGTACTTC.

This clonotype was observed a handful of times. This rearrangement joins TRBV7-6 to TRBJ2-3, with D possibly TRBD2 on 6 matching bases. The CDR3 is 13 residues long. The germline V and J ends were trimmed by 1 base and 7 bases, with 9 bases remaining between them. The germline V gene has CDR1 SGHVS and CDR2 FNYEAQ. The CDR3 sequence: CASSLGGENTQYF. CDR3 nucleotides: TGTGCCAGCAGCTTAGGGGGGGAGAATACGCAGTATTTT.

This clonotype has at least ten counts. CDR3: CASSEGSRGTYEQYF. As DNA, the CDR3 is TGTGCCAGCAGTGAGGGGTCCCGAGGGACCTACGAGCAGTACTTC. The rearrangement links TRBV25-1 to TRBJ2-7; D might be TRBD2 (5 bases). Germline values: CDR1 MGHDK, CDR2 SYGVNS. The CDR3 loop spans 15 amino acids. The V and J ends lost 3 bases and 2 bases respectively, with 14 bases between them.

There are a few counts of this clonotype. This chain uses TRBV7-9 with TRBJ1-2; 7 bases match TRBD1. CDR1 and CDR2 (germline): SEHNR, FQNEAQ (reference sequence). The CDR3 spans 15 residues. The trim removed 2 bases at V and 3 bases at J, leaving 6 bases unmatched. CDR3 in amino acids: CASSLSRGTDYGYTF. DNA of the CDR3: TGTGCCAGCAGCTTAAGTCGGGGGACAGACTATGGCTACACCTTC.

In this sample, this clonotype turned up a few times. The gene calls are TRBV11-3 and TRBJ2-7; D is perhaps TRBD1 or TRBD2 (5 bases each). The CDR3 sequence is 16 residues long. Germline V gives CDR1 SGHNT, CDR2 YENEEA. Trimming removed 7 bases from V and 0 bases from J, with 19 bases in between. This CDR3 reads CASTTSGTVSSYEQYF. Here the CDR3 DNA reads TGTGCCAGCACCACTTCCGGGACCGTGAGCTCCTACGAGCAGTACTTC.

This clonotype was recorded at least ten times. This chain links TRBV5-1 with TRBJ2-7, with D possibly TRBD1 on 5 matching bases. V was trimmed by 1 base and J by 2 bases, leaving 10 bases between them. This CDR3 spans 14 amino acids. CDR1 SGHRS and CDR2 YFSETQ come from the germline V gene. DNA of the CDR3: TGCGCCAGCAGCTTGCAGGGTGGACCCTACGAGCAGTACTTC. Protein: CASSLQGGPYEQYF.

The J gene is TRBJ2-1, the V gene TRBV6-1; 10 bases are a match to TRBD1. The germline CDR1 and CDR2 sequences are MNHNS and SASEGT. This CDR3 contains 19 residues. Trimming removed 5 bases from V and 4 bases from J; junction bases left unmatched: 17. CDR3 nucleotides: TGTGCCAGCAGTCCACGAGGGCTCCGAAGGGGACAGGGGTACAATGAGCAGTTCTTC. Protein sequence: CASSPRGLRRGQGYNEQFF.